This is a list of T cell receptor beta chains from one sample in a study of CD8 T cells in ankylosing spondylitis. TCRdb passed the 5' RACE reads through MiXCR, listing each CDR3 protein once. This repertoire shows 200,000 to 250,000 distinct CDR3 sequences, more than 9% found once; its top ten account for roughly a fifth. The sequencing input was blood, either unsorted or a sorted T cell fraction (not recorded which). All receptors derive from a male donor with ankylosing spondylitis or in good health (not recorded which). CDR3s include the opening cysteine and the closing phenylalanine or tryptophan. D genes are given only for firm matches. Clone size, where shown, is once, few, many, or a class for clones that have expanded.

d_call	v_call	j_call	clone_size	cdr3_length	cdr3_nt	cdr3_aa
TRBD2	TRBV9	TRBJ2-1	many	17	TGTGCCAGCAGCGTATCGGGCGCGGGGGGGCCTCGCAATGAGCAGTTCTTC	CASSVSGAGGPRNEQFF
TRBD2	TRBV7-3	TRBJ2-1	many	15	TGTGCCAGCAGCTTAACTAGCGGGGCGAACAATGAGCAGTTCTTC	CASSLTSGANNEQFF
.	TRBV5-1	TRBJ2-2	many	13	TGCGCCAGCAGCTTGGAGGTCACCGGGGAGCTGTTTTTT	CASSLEVTGELFF
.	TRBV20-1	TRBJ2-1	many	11	TGCAGTGCTCCTCAAGAAAATGAGCAGTTCTTC	CSAPQENEQFF
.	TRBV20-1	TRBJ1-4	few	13	TGCAGTGCTAGTGGGGCGGGGAATGAAAAACTGTTTTTT	CSASGAGNEKLFF
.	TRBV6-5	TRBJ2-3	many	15	TGTGCCAGCAGTTACTCAGGGGGTAGCGCAGATACGCAGTATTTT	CASSYSGGSADTQYF
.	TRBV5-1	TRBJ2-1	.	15	TGCGCCAGCAGCTGGGGTAACAGCCCCTACAATGAGCAGTTCTTC	CASSWGNSPYNEQFF
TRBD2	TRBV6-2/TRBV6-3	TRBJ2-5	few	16	TGTGCCAGCAGCTCGGGGGGACTAGCGGAAAAAGAGACCCAGTACTTC	CASSSGGLAEKETQYF
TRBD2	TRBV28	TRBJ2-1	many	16	TGTGCCAGCAGCCCGGGACTAGCGGGAGTTTACAATGAGCAGTTCTTC	CASSPGLAGVYNEQFF
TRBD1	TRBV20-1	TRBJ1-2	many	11	TGCAGTGCTAACAGGGGTGATGGCTACACCTTC	CSANRGDGYTF
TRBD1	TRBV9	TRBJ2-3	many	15	TGTGCCAGCAGCGTAGACAGGGGGAGAAGGGATACGCAGTATTTT	CASSVDRGRRDTQYF
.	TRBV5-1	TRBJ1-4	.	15	TGCGCCAGCAGCCAAACCTCGGGGGTAAATGAAAAACTGTTTTTT	CASSQTSGVNEKLFF
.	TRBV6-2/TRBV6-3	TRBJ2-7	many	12	TGTGCCAGCACCATGGGACGAACTGAGCAGTACTTC	CASTMGRTEQYF
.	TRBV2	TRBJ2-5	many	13	TGTGCCAGCAGTGAATCGGGTAGCGAGACCCAGTACTTC	CASSESGSETQYF
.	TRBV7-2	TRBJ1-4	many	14	TGTGCCAGCAGCTTGGGCAGGCTCAAGGAAAAACTGTTTTTT	CASSLGRLKEKLFF
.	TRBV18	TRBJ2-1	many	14	TGTGCCAGCTCACCTCGACAGACCTACAATGAGCAGTTCTTC	CASSPRQTYNEQFF
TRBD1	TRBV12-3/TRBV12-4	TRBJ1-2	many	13	TGTGCCAGCAGTGAACAGGGGAGGGATGGCTACACCTTC	CASSEQGRDGYTF
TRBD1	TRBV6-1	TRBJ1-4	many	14	TGTGCCAGCCTCGACAGGGCAACTAATGAAAAACTGTTTTTT	CASLDRATNEKLFF
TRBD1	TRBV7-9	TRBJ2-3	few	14	TGTGCCAGCACGGGGACAGCAAACACAGATACGCAGTATTTT	CASTGTANTDTQYF
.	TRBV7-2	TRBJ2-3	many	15	TGTGCCAGCAGCTCCACGATAAGGGAGACAGATACGCAGTATTTT	CASSSTIRETDTQYF
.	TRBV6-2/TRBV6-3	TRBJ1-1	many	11	TGTGCCAGCAGTTACAACGTTGAAGCTTTCTTT	CASSYNVEAFF